This T cell receptor (beta chain) was found in a study of T cells after yellow fever vaccination. At the level of the study: Low-cell-number fractions underwent preparation using SMART-Seq v4 Ultra Low Input. General observations from the study: Subsequent booster samples again held most clones from primary vaccination (96% CD4, about 90% CD8).

This clonotype has just a few counts. Its antigen remains unknown. Template-switching 5'RACE yielded the TCR cDNA; a universal primer site and UMIs were added in the process. TCRdb called the 5' RACE reads again in MiXCR, with one record for every CDR3 protein. The sample lists approximately 550,000 distinct CDR3 sequences; 15% to 20% were seen once. Sequenced here: PBMCs, sampled 15 days after the yellow fever booster vaccination. This clonotype was obtained from a man aged 25-45 years who received the YFV17D yellow fever vaccine.

In DNA, the CDR3 is TGCAGTGCTAGCGGCCAATACAATGAGCAGTTCTTC. This gives the protein CSASGQYNEQFF. The rearrangement uses TRBV20-1 and TRBJ2-1; the D is unclear. The germline V gene encodes CDR1 DFQATT and CDR2 SNEGSKA (reference sequence). The length of the CDR3 is 12 residues. The V and J ends lost 3 bases and 4 bases respectively, with 7 bases between them.